The T cell receptor (beta chain) described here comes from a study of beta chain features in type 1 diabetes. Germline V lookup: CDR1 GTSNPN, CDR2 SVGIG (reference sequence). V lost 8 bases, J lost 4 bases, and 10 bases stayed unmatched. The CDR3 extends over 15 amino acids. The whole isolated RNA underwent reverse transcription, so sequencing captured expressed TCRB transcripts. Profiling relied on immunoSEQ multiplex PCR, and the TCRdb table lists in-frame clones only, not all of them. This sample has about 470,000 clones; about 32% occur once, and the top ten carry 0.05% to 0.065%. The sample taken for sequencing was naive CD4+ T cells from blood. The chain carries TRBV30 and TRBJ2-3, with 12 positions matching TRBD2. The source of this sequence is a man aged 18 to 29 in good health. DNA of the CDR3: TGTGCCCCTCCGACGACTAGCGGGAGTCCAGATACGCAGTATTTT. Its translation is CAPPTTSGSPDTQYF.